A selection of T cell receptor beta chains follows, all from one sample in a study of blood T cells in healthy people across ages. TCRdb recomputed calls from the 5' RACE reads with MiXCR, one row per CDR3 protein. The sample includes 700,000 to 1,000,000 distinct CDR3 sequences, 44% of them seen just once. The material sequenced was blood. All receptors derive from a man between 60 and 75 years old in good health. Both conserved end residues are part of each CDR3. A D gene is named only where the DNA matches it firmly. The listing skips clone size in some rows; elsewhere it reads once, few, many or a size class.

>few|-|TRBV7-2|TRBJ2-7
CASSPLDRLEQYF
TGTGCCAGCAGCCCCCTCGACCGCCTCGAGCAGTACTTC
>-|-|TRBV6-5|TRBJ2-4
CASSLDRLLAKNIQYF
TGTGCCAGCAGCCTAGACAGGCTCCTAGCCAAAAACATTCAGTACTTC
>-|TRBD1|TRBV4-3|TRBJ2-7
CASSQTGTGGLSEQYF
TGCGCCAGCAGCCAAACCGGGACAGGGGGCCTTAGCGAGCAGTACTTC
>-|TRBD2|TRBV9|TRBJ2-3
CASSSRKSGGVDTQYF
TGTGCCAGCAGCTCCCGAAAGAGCGGGGGGGTGGATACGCAGTATTTT
>-|-|TRBV6-2/TRBV6-3|TRBJ2-6
CASSYSQEKSSGANVLTF
TGTGCCAGCAGTTACTCTCAGGAGAAATCCTCTGGGGCCAACGTCCTGACTTTC
>-|-|TRBV7-2|TRBJ2-1
CASRSQASSYNEQFF
TGTGCCAGCCGTAGCCAGGCGAGCTCCTACAATGAGCAGTTCTTC
>few|-|TRBV5-1|TRBJ2-7
CASSLERGGSSYEQYF
TGCGCCAGCAGCTTGGAAAGGGGGGGGAGCTCCTACGAGCAGTACTTC
>few|TRBD2|TRBV10-3|TRBJ2-5
CAITEGKTSGGEQETQYF
TGTGCCATCACCGAGGGGAAGACTAGCGGGGGAGAACAAGAGACCCAGTACTTC
>-|-|TRBV5-1|TRBJ1-4
CASSLGLGEPRREKLFF
TGCGCCAGCAGCTTGGGTTTAGGGGAGCCCCGGCGGGAAAAACTGTTTTTT
>-|-|TRBV4-2|TRBJ2-5
CASSQDLTPETQYF
TGTGCCAGCAGCCAAGATCTGACCCCAGAGACCCAGTACTTC
>-|-|TRBV29-1|TRBJ1-2
CSVVPDRMGGYTF
TGCAGCGTCGTACCTGACAGGATGGGGGGCTACACCTTC
>-|-|TRBV4-1|TRBJ1-1
CASSQEVRTEAFF
TGCGCCAGCAGCCAAGAAGTGAGGACTGAAGCTTTCTTT
>-|-|TRBV2|TRBJ2-4
CASSTNPIAKNIQYF
TGTGCCAGCAGTACCAATCCAATAGCCAAAAACATTCAGTACTTC
>many|-|TRBV2|TRBJ1-4
CASSEGGPANEKLFF
TGTGCCAGCAGTGAAGGGGGGCCGGCTAATGAAAAACTGTTTTTT
>-|-|TRBV6-2/TRBV6-3|TRBJ2-4
CASSSEGSRQYF
TGTGCCAGCAGTTCCGAGGGGAGTCGGCAGTACTTC
>-|-|TRBV7-2|TRBJ1-5
CASSLWFDQPQHF
TGTGCCAGCAGCTTATGGTTTGATCAGCCCCAGCATTTT
>many|-|TRBV6-2/TRBV6-3|TRBJ2-6
CASSGANVLTF
TGTGCCAGCTCTGGGGCCAACGTCCTGACTTTC
>-|TRBD2|TRBV4-1|TRBJ2-7
CASSQDRSGAPYEQYF
TGCGCCAGCAGCCAAGATCGAAGCGGGGCCCCCTACGAGCAGTACTTC
>-|TRBD1|TRBV6-2/TRBV6-3|TRBJ2-1
CASRGTAYNEQFF
TGTGCCAGCAGGGGGACAGCATACAATGAGCAGTTCTTC
>-|-|TRBV6-1|TRBJ1-5
CASSEAPQSNQPQHF
TGTGCCAGCAGTGAAGCCCCACAGTCAAATCAGCCCCAGCATTTT
>-|TRBD1|TRBV12-3/TRBV12-4|TRBJ2-7
CASSRKGTDSYEQYF
TGTGCCAGCAGCCGGAAGGGGACAGATAGTTACGAGCAGTACTTC
>few|-|TRBV5-1|TRBJ2-3
CASSSALTCTDTQYF
TGCGCCAGCAGCTCCGCCCTTACTTGCACAGATACGCAGTATTTT
>few|-|TRBV27|TRBJ2-5
CASSFGGGGKQYF
TGTGCCAGCAGTTTCGGAGGGGGCGGGAAGCAGTACTTC
>-|-|TRBV12-3/TRBV12-4|TRBJ1-5
CASSLKASSYNQPQHF
TGTGCCAGCAGTTTAAAGGCCAGCTCCTACAATCAGCCCCAGCATTTT
>few|TRBD1|TRBV24-1|TRBJ2-1
CATSDPGQGYNEQFF
TGTGCCACCAGTGATCCGGGACAGGGTTACAATGAGCAGTTCTTC
>few|-|TRBV6-6|TRBJ2-7
CASSRGPTEGNEQYF
TGTGCCAGCAGTCGGGGACCTACGGAGGGTAATGAGCAGTACTTC
>-|TRBD2|TRBV7-3|TRBJ2-1
CASSLRAISGGADEQFF
TGTGCCAGCAGCCTCAGGGCCATTAGCGGGGGGGCCGATGAGCAGTTCTTC
>-|TRBD2|TRBV20-1|TRBJ2-1
CSAMPGTSGGIYNEQFF
TGCAGTGCTATGCCGGGGACTAGCGGGGGGATATACAATGAGCAGTTCTTC
>-|TRBD2|TRBV6-2/TRBV6-3|TRBJ2-1
CASSQTSGRGSYNEQFF
TGTGCCAGCAGTCAGACTAGCGGAAGGGGGTCCTACAATGAGCAGTTCTTC
>few|-|TRBV27|TRBJ2-7
CASSRKRGLSDEQYF
TGTGCCAGCAGTAGAAAGAGGGGTTTGTCTGACGAGCAGTACTTC
>few|TRBD1|TRBV28|TRBJ1-5
CASREIRDRGRISNQPQHF
TGTGCCAGCAGGGAAATCCGGGACAGGGGGCGAATTAGCAATCAGCCCCAGCATTTT
>few|-|TRBV4-1|TRBJ1-2
CASSQESGRTLLANYGYTF
TGCGCCAGCAGCCAAGAGAGCGGCAGAACTCTCTTAGCTAACTATGGCTACACCTTC
>few|-|TRBV9|TRBJ1-6
CASSPLDSPLHF
TGTGCCAGCAGCCCACTGGACTCACCCCTCCACTTT
>-|-|TRBV20-1|TRBJ2-5
CSAREPGLGSSYNEQYF
TGCAGTGCTAGAGAGCCCGGACTGGGAAGCTCCTACAATGAGCAGTACTTC
>many|-|TRBV13|TRBJ1-2
CASSLGQHYGYTF
TGTGCCAGCAGCTTAGGACAGCACTATGGCTACACCTTC
>many|TRBD2|TRBV11-2|TRBJ2-5
CASSSIRSGEETQYF
TGTGCCAGCAGCTCAATTCGTAGCGGGGAAGAGACCCAGTACTTC
>few|-|TRBV13|TRBJ2-1
CASTGDLDNEQFF
TGTGCCAGCACGGGGGACTTAGACAATGAGCAGTTCTTC
>many|-|TRBV7-2|TRBJ2-5
CASRAGYGKETQYF
TGTGCCAGCAGGGCTGGGTATGGAAAAGAGACCCAGTACTTC
>-|-|TRBV14|TRBJ2-2
CASSSRQTGELFF
TGTGCCAGCAGCTCGCGGCAGACCGGGGAGCTGTTTTTT
>few|TRBD1|TRBV4-3|TRBJ2-5
CASSQDHRGETQYF
TGCGCCAGCAGCCAAGATCACAGGGGTGAGACCCAGTACTTC
>once|-|TRBV27|TRBJ1-1
CASTSKNTEAFF
TGTGCCAGCACGTCTAAGAACACTGAAGCTTTCTTT
>-|TRBD1|TRBV9|TRBJ2-5
CASSSSTGEVEQYF
TGTGCCAGCAGCTCCTCGACAGGGGAAGTTGAGCAGTACTTC
>-|-|TRBV20-1|TRBJ2-1
CSARVRAGQDLSNEQFF
TGCAGTGCTAGGGTTCGTGCCGGACAAGACCTGAGCAATGAGCAGTTCTTC
>-|-|TRBV7-2|TRBJ2-7
CASSDARPTYEQYF
TGTGCCAGCAGCGACGCCAGGCCAACCTACGAGCAGTACTTC
>-|-|TRBV7-6|TRBJ2-1
CASSLEVPTSSYNEQFF
TGTGCCAGCAGCTTAGAGGTGCCAACTAGCTCCTACAATGAGCAGTTCTTC
>-|-|TRBV4-1|TRBJ1-1
CASSQVDRLNTEAFF
TGCGCCAGCAGCCAAGTAGACAGGCTGAACACTGAAGCTTTCTTT
>-|-|TRBV20-1|TRBJ1-2
CSAHNGQSYTF
TGCAGTGCCCACAACGGACAGTCCTACACCTTC
>-|TRBD2|TRBV7-2|TRBJ2-5
CASSFGSGREQYF
TGTGCCAGCAGCTTCGGCAGCGGGAGGGAGCAGTACTTC
>-|-|TRBV20-1|TRBJ2-1
CSALYPSYNEQFF
TGCAGTGCTCTCTACCCCTCCTACAATGAGCAGTTCTTC
>few|-|TRBV7-9|TRBJ1-1
CASSSTFGNSNTEAFF
TGTGCCAGCAGCTCCACATTTGGAAATTCGAACACTGAAGCTTTCTTT
>-|-|TRBV7-2|TRBJ1-2
CASSLAPTEGNGYTF
TGTGCCAGCAGCTTAGCGCCGACAGAGGGCAATGGCTACACCTTC
>-|-|TRBV5-5|TRBJ2-3
CASRPTSPLTDTQYF
TGTGCCAGCAGACCGACTAGTCCACTCACAGATACGCAGTATTTT
>-|-|TRBV14|TRBJ2-1
CASSQKDSNTNEQFF
TGTGCCAGCAGCCAAAAGGACAGTAATACCAATGAGCAGTTCTTC